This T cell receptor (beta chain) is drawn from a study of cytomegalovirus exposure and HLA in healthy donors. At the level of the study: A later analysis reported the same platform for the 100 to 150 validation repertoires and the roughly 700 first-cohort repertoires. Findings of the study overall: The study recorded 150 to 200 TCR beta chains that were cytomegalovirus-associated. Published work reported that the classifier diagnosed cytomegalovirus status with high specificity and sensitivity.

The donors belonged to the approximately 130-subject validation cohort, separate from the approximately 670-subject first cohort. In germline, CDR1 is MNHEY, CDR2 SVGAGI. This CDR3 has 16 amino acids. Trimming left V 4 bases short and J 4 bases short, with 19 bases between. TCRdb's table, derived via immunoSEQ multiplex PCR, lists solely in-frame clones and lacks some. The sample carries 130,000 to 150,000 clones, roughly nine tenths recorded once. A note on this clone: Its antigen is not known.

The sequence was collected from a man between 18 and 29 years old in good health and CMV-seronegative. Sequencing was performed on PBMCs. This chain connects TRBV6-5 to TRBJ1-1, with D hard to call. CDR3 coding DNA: TGTGCCAGCAGTTCCTTCGGGTGGGGAGTAAGCACTGAAGCTTTCTTT. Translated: CASSSFGWGVSTEAFF.